This T cell receptor (beta chain) was captured in a study of shared clonotypes between healthy human individuals. For this clone: The antigen is undetermined.

Naive CD8 populations comprised CD45RO-negative cells positively selected for CCR7, excluding terminally differentiated effector memory CD45RA+ cells. Findings and caveats of the study: Generally, naive subsets came out with larger estimated richness than memory subsets.

Profiled with immunoSEQ multiplex PCR; TCRdb holds only in-frame clones, not every one. The data show some 2 million clones, around 96% seen once. The CDR3 length is 15 residues. Between the trimmed V and J ends, which lost 6 bases and 6 bases, there was a span of 19 bases. Per germline, CDR1 SGHTS and CDR2 YDEGEE. The rearrangement uses TRBV5-8 and TRBJ2-1; D is possibly TRBD1 (6 bases). This TCR was sampled from a man younger than 35 in good health. Material: naive CD8+ T cells sorted from blood. The CDR3 loop is CASTQYLGAINEQFF. CDR3 sequence (DNA): TGTGCCAGCACCCAGTATCTGGGGGCTATCAATGAGCAGTTCTTC. Filled out from reference TRBV5-8 and TRBJ2-1, the complete variable domain reads EAGVTQSPTHLIKTRGQQATLRCSPISGHTSVYWYQQALGLGLQFLLWYDEGEERNRGNFPPRFSGRQFPNYSSELNVNALELEDSALYLCASTQYLGAINEQFFGPGTRLTVL.